This T cell receptor (beta chain) was retrieved from a study of shared clonotypes between healthy human individuals. Study-level information: Per donor, three plates held CD4 naive cells, three held CD4 memory, two held CD8 naive and one held CD8 memory.

Investigators divided CD4+ cells into CD45RA+ naive and CD45RA-negative memory subsets. The assay was immunoSEQ multiplex PCR, and TCRdb's table has in-frame clones only and misses some. The data hold roughly 2.5 million clones, with more than 80% observed a single time. The specimen sequenced was naive CD4+ T cells sorted from blood. As for subset: CD45RA+ positively selected. This TCR derives from a man between 18 and 35 years old in good health.

DNA for the CDR3: TGTGCCAGCAGAACGCGGGGGCTGAACACCGGGGAGCTGTTTTTT. Its translation: CASRTRGLNTGELFF. The V call is TRBV6-5, the J call TRBJ2-2; maybe TRBD2 (7 bases). V shed 6 bases and J shed 1 base, with 12 bases lying between them. The CDR3 covers 15 residues. Germline assignment: CDR1 MNHEY and CDR2 SVGAGI.